Listed below are T cell receptor beta chains from one sample, sequenced in a study of T cells in Graves' hyperthyroidism and ophthalmopathy. TCRdb reanalysed the multiplex PCR reads using MiXCR and keeps one entry per CDR3 protein. The repertoire holds hundreds of thousands of distinct CDR3 sequences, with approximately 15% as singletons. Sample: blood. The receptors were gathered from a woman in her late teens or twenties with Graves' hyperthyroidism. The CDR3 runs from the conserved cysteine through the conserved F or W. A D gene is named only where the DNA matches it firmly. Not every row has a clone size; where given, it reads once, few, many or a size class.

d_gene	v_gene	abundance	j_gene	CDR3aa	CDR3nt
TRBD2	TRBV3-1	-	TRBJ2-2	CASSPRLAGVAGELFF	TGTGCCAGCAGCCCCCGGCTAGCGGGAGTTGCCGGGGAGCTGTTTTTT
TRBD2	TRBV6-1	-	TRBJ2-1	CASSTKEGLAGGGYEQFF	TGTGCCAGCAGCACGAAGGAGGGACTAGCGGGAGGGGGTTATGAGCAGTTCTTC
-	TRBV11-2	-	TRBJ2-5	CASSSSPGLTSEQETQYF	TGTGCCAGCAGCTCCTCCCCGGGACTTACGTCGGAGCAAGAGACCCAGTACTTC
TRBD2	TRBV20-1	few	TRBJ2-7	CSATPFSGRAGSEQYF	TGCAGTGCTACCCCCTTTAGCGGGAGGGCCGGCTCCGAGCAGTACTTC
-	TRBV6-4	-	TRBJ1-1	CASSDYPLGQNTEAFF	TGTGCCAGCAGTGACTACCCGCTCGGACAGAACACTGAAGCTTTCTTT
-	TRBV6-1	-	TRBJ2-7	CATTTLSQAPYEQYF	TGTGCCACGACAACCCTATCCCAGGCCCCCTACGAGCAGTACTTC
-	TRBV18	many	TRBJ1-5	CASSPGNSNQPQHF	TGTGCCAGCTCACCAGGGAATAGCAATCAGCCCCAGCATTTT
-	TRBV29-1	many	TRBJ2-7	CSVEDKWGGGDEQYF	TGCAGCGTTGAAGATAAGTGGGGAGGAGGGGACGAGCAGTACTTC
TRBD1	TRBV20-1	-	TRBJ1-6	CSARGPGQYNSPLHF	TGCAGTGCTAGGGGCCCGGGACAGTATAATTCACCCCTCCACTTT
TRBD1	TRBV20-1	few	TRBJ2-1	CSARDSGTGRYNEQFF	TGCAGTGCTAGGGACTCCGGGACAGGGAGATACAATGAGCAGTTCTTC
-	TRBV6-5	few	TRBJ1-1	CASSYSVSGMGTEAFF	TGTGCCAGCAGTTACTCGGTGTCGGGTATGGGCACTGAAGCTTTCTTT
-	TRBV5-6	many	TRBJ1-1	CASSLVRHQPMTAEAFF	TGTGCCAGCAGCTTGGTGAGGCACCAACCCATGACGGCTGAAGCTTTCTTT
-	TRBV28	many	TRBJ1-3	CASSSATGRLSGNTIYF	TGTGCCAGCAGCTCAGCCACAGGGCGACTCTCTGGAAACACCATATATTTT
-	TRBV20-1	many	TRBJ1-2	CSASSPYGYTF	TGCAGTGCTAGCAGTCCATATGGCTACACCTTC
-	TRBV20-1	few	TRBJ1-1	CSARAPETANTEAFF	TGCAGTGCTAGAGCCCCGGAGACAGCGAACACTGAAGCTTTCTTT
-	TRBV20-1	few	TRBJ2-1	CSASYSSVYNEQFF	TGCAGTGCTAGTTACTCAAGCGTCTACAATGAGCAGTTCTTC
-	TRBV15	-	TRBJ1-1	CATSRVATDVEAFF	TGTGCCACCAGCAGAGTTGCGACAGACGTTGAAGCTTTCTTT
-	TRBV12-3/TRBV12-4	-	TRBJ2-7	CASSHPTGEQYF	TGTGCCAGCAGTCATCCCACAGGAGAGCAGTACTTC
-	TRBV12-3/TRBV12-4	few	TRBJ2-5	CASSLGLARRPGETQYF	TGTGCCAGCAGTTTGGGTCTCGCCCGGCGGCCGGGGGAGACCCAGTACTTC
-	TRBV30	many	TRBJ1-5	CAWNTGYSNQPQHF	TGTGCCTGGAATACGGGATATAGCAATCAGCCCCAGCATTTT
TRBD2	TRBV30	few	TRBJ2-6	CAWSHRSSGRSPSGANVLTF	TGTGCCTGGAGCCATAGATCTAGCGGGAGATCCCCTTCTGGGGCCAACGTCCTGACTTTC
-	TRBV28	many	TRBJ1-1	CASSPLQLLMNTEAFF	TGTGCCAGCAGCCCCTTGCAGCTCCTGATGAACACTGAAGCTTTCTTT
-	TRBV11-2	many	TRBJ1-3	CASTLGYTYSGNTIYF	TGTGCCAGCACCCTTGGCTACACCTACTCTGGAAACACCATATATTTT
-	TRBV9	-	TRBJ1-5	CASSVVKTEGNRPQHF	TGTGCCAGCAGCGTAGTTAAAACAGAGGGCAATCGGCCCCAGCATTTT
-	TRBV7-8	once	TRBJ2-1	CASSLGPSIPYNEQFF	TGTGCCAGCAGCTTGGGGCCTAGCATCCCCTACAATGAGCAGTTCTTC
-	TRBV6-2/TRBV6-3	-	TRBJ2-3	CASSTLAGTDTQYF	TGTGCCAGCAGTACCCTGGCTGGCACAGATACGCAGTATTTT
TRBD1	TRBV4-1	few	TRBJ2-2	CASSQDEGQYTGELFF	TGCGCCAGCAGCCAAGATGAGGGACAGTACACCGGGGAGCTGTTTTTT
-	TRBV3-1	many	TRBJ2-3	CASSSSPSIADTQYF	TGTGCCAGCAGCTCGAGCCCTTCTATTGCAGATACGCAGTATTTT
-	TRBV6-2/TRBV6-3	-	TRBJ2-1	CASSQQAGALKGDEQFF	TGTGCCAGCAGTCAACAGGCAGGGGCTTTGAAAGGCGATGAGCAGTTCTTC
-	TRBV15	-	TRBJ1-4	CATSTRGHRAEKLFF	TGTGCCACCAGCACCAGGGGACATCGTGCTGAAAAACTGTTTTTT
TRBD2	TRBV29-1	-	TRBJ2-1	CSVDPLAGASYNEQFF	TGCAGCGTTGACCCTCTAGCGGGAGCTTCCTACAATGAGCAGTTCTTC
-	TRBV7-9	many	TRBJ2-1	CASSPTGHLDEQFF	TGTGCCAGCAGCCCGACAGGACATCTCGATGAGCAGTTCTTC
-	TRBV6-1	few	TRBJ2-3	CASSSPSGSTDTQYF	TGTGCCAGCAGTTCCCCGAGCGGGAGCACAGATACGCAGTATTTT
-	TRBV15	-	TRBJ2-7	CATSGGAHEQYF	TGTGCCACCAGCGGTGGGGCACACGAGCAGTACTTC
-	TRBV29-1	few	TRBJ2-5	CSVGRGETQYF	TGCAGCGTTGGGCGCGGTGAGACCCAGTACTTC